The 19 T cell receptor beta chains below were found in one sample sequenced in a study of CXCR3-negative and CXCR3-positive naive CD8 T cells. Whole-study findings and limits: Hydrophobicity of TRB CDR3s was greater in CXCR3-positive naive cells than in CXCR3-negative naive cells.

The antigens of these receptors remain unknown. The TRB cDNA libraries were prepared by 5' RACE with UMI labels. TCRdb re-called the 5' RACE reads and shows each CDR3 protein once, DNA omitted. The repertoire table contains under 150,000 distinct CDR3 sequences. Sequencing was performed on naive CXCR3+ CD8+ T cells from blood. The subset denotes: CD45RO-CCR7+CD27+CD95- naive CD8+ T cells expressing CXCR3 (TNR3+). These receptors were obtained from a human donor in good health. Some clones in this sample may be carry-over from other donors' samples.

This sequence joins TRBV5-1 and TRBJ2-7; TCRdb picks TRBD2, but there is no DNA to check that call. There are 16 residues in the CDR3. Looked up from germline, CDR1 is SGHRS and CDR2 is YFSETQ. The CDR3 region is CASSLGLAGRVYEQYF.

V is TRBV7-9 and J is TRBJ2-7; checking the TCRdb D call of TRBD1 is not possible without DNA. CDR3 length: 14 amino acids. Germline V gene sequence: CDR1 SEHNR, CDR2 FQNEAQ (reference sequence). CDR3 sequence: CASSLAGTGVEQYF.

J is TRBJ1-1 and V is TRBV29-1; TCRdb's assignment of TRBD1 cannot be checked, as there is no DNA. The CDR3 has 15 residues. CDR1 SQVTM and CDR2 ANQGSEA come from the germline V gene. CDR3 amino acids: CSVDLYRDRVTEAFF.

This chain connects TRBV20-1 to TRBJ1-2; as DNA is missing, the TRBD1 call by TCRdb cannot be tested. CDR1 and CDR2 from the germline V gene are DFQATT and SNEGSKA (reference sequence). The CDR3 length is 13 residues. The CDR3 sequence: CSARDSGETGYTF.

This rearrangement joins TRBV12-3 or TRBV12-4 to TRBJ2-6. This CDR3 comprises 12 residues. The CDR3 loop reads CASTPGANVLTF.

The rearrangement joins TRBV29-1 to TRBJ2-1; TCRdb's assignment of TRBD2 cannot be checked, as there is no DNA. Germline CDR1 reads SQVTM; CDR2 reads ANQGSEA. The CDR3 has 14 amino acids. CDR3 amino acids: CSVETSGALNEQFF.

This chain connects TRBV9 to TRBJ2-7; TCRdb names TRBD1, which stays unverified in the absence of DNA. Germline CDR1 SGDLS, CDR2 YYNGEE. This CDR3 is built from 14 residues. The CDR3 loop reads CASSVEDGDYEQYF.

The chain joins TRBV10-3 to TRBJ2-7. CDR1 and CDR2 (germline): ENHRY, SYGVKD. This CDR3 has 15 amino acids. This chain's CDR3 is CAISELKGRTYEQYF.

This rearrangement joins TRBV7-8 to TRBJ2-5; the D call from TCRdb, TRBD2, cannot be confirmed without DNA. The CDR3 is made up of 17 amino acids. CDR1 and CDR2 (germline): SGHVS, FQNEAQ. CDR3 residues: CASSLVALAGGVKTQYF.

This chain joins TRBV2 and TRBJ2-3; with no DNA, the TCRdb D assignment of TRBD1 cannot be verified. The CDR3 spans 14 residues. Germline CDR1 SNHLY, CDR2 FYNNEI. The CDR3: CASSDRGRTDTQYF.

The rearrangement uses TRBV3-1 and TRBJ2-1; with no DNA, the TCRdb D assignment of TRBD1 cannot be verified. CDR3 length: 16 amino acids. Germline CDR1 reads LGHDT; CDR2 reads YNNKEL (reference sequence). CDR3 region: CASSQDLSSGGPPQFF.

V is TRBV5-4 and J is TRBJ1-3. Per germline, CDR1 SGHNT and CDR2 YYREEE (reference sequence). The CDR3 loop spans 17 amino acids. The CDR3 region is CASSSPEEGIDGNTIYF.

This chain's CDR3 is CASSQSGGDTEAFF. The J gene is TRBJ1-1, the V gene TRBV23-1; TCRdb outputs TRBD1, but without DNA this stays unchecked. TRBV23-1 is designated an ORF whose function remains uncertain. The CDR3 is 14 residues long.

The chain combines TRBV10-1 with TRBJ2-7; TCRdb lists TRBD2, though no DNA is available to test this call. The CDR3 length is 14 residues. Germline V CDR1 and CDR2: WNHNN, SYGVQD (reference sequence). This CDR3 is CASSESGTSGEQYF.

The rearrangement links TRBV7-9 to TRBJ1-1. This CDR3 spans 12 amino acids. CDR1 and CDR2 from the germline V gene are SEHNR and FQNEAQ (reference sequence). CDR3 sequence reads: CASTIQNTEAFF.

V usage is TRBV28 and J usage is TRBJ2-7; as DNA is missing, the TRBD1 call by TCRdb cannot be tested. The CDR3 length is 18 residues. CDR1 is MDHEN, CDR2 SYDVKM, per germline. Here the CDR3 reads CASSLFQRPTGGSYEQYF.

The V and J genes are TRBV6-2 or TRBV6-3 and TRBJ2-4; TCRdb indicates TRBD1, and absent DNA this call remains unverified. From germline, CDR1 is MNHEY and CDR2 SVGEGT. The CDR3 consists of 12 residues. The CDR3: CASMGGLNIQYF.

V gene TRBV4-1 combines with J gene TRBJ1-2; TCRdb reports TRBD1, a call that lacks DNA to check it against. CDR1 is MGHRA, CDR2 YSYEKL, per germline. CDR3 length: 15 amino acids. This CDR3 reads CASSQVGTGGDGYTF.

The genes are TRBV13 and TRBJ2-5; TCRdb calls TRBD1, which cannot be checked without DNA. This CDR3 region has 15 residues. The germline V gene has CDR1 PRHDT and CDR2 FYEKMQ (reference sequence). CDR3 protein: CASSPGTGDMKTQYF.